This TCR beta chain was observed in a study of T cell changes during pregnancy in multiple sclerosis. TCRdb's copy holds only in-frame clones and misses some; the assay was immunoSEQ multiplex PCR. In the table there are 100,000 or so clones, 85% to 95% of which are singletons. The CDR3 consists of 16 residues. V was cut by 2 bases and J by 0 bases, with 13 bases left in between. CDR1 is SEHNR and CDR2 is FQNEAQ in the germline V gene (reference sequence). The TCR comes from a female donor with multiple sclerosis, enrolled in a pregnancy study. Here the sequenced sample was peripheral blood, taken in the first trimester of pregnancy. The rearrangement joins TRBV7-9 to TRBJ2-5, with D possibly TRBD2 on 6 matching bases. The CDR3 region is CASSLIGRDYQETQYF. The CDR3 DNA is TGTGCCAGCAGCTTAATTGGCCGGGACTACCAAGAGACCCAGTACTTC.